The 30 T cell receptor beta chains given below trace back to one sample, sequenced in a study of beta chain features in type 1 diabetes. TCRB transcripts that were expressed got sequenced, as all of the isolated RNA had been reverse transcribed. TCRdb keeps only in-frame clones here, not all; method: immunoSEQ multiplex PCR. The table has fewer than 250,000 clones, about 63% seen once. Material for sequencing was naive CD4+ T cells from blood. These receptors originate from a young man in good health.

CDR3 DNA sequence: TGCAGCGTTGAGCTAGCGGGACAAGAGCAGTTCTTC. Encoded protein: CSVELAGQEQFF. The V call is TRBV29-1, the J call TRBJ2-1; TRBD2 matches at 9 bases. This CDR3 is 12 amino acids long. V shed 3 bases, J shed 10 bases, and the junction held 4 bases outside the gene matches. The germline V gene encodes CDR1 SQVTM and CDR2 ANQGSEA.

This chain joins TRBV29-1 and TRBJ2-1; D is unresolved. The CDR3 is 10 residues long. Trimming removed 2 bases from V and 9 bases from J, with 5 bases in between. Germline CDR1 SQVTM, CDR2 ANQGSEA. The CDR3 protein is CSVESGEQFF. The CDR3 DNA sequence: TGCAGCGTTGAAAGTGGTGAGCAGTTCTTC.

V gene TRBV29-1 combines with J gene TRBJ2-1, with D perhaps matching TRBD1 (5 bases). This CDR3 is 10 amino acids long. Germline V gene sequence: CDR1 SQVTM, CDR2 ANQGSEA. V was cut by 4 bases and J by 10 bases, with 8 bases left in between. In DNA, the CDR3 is TGCAGCGTTGCTGGGGCAGAGCAGTTCTTC. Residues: CSVAGAEQFF.

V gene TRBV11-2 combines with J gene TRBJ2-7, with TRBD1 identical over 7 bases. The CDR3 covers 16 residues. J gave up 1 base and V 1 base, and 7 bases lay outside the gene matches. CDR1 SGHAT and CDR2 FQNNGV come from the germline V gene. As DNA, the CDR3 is TGTGCCAGCAGCTTAGGATCCGGGACAGCGTCCTACGAGCAGTACTTC. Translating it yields CASSLGSGTASYEQYF.

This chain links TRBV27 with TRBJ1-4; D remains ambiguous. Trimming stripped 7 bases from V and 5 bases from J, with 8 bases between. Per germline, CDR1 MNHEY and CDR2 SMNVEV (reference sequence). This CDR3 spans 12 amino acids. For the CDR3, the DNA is TGTGCCAGCAAACATCCGAATGAAAAACTGTTTTTT. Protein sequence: CASKHPNEKLFF.

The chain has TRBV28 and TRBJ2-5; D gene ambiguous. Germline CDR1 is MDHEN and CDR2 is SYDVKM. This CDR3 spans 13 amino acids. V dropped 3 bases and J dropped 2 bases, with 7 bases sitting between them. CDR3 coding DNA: TGTGCCAGCAGTTTGCGGCAACAAGAGACCCAGTACTTC. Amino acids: CASSLRQQETQYF. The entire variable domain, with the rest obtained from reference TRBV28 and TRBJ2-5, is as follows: DVKVTQSSRYLVKRTGEKVFLECVQDMDHENMFWYRQDPGLGLRLIYFSYDVKMKEKGDIPEGYSVSREKKERFSLILESASTNQTSMYLCASSLRQQETQYFGPGTRLLVL.

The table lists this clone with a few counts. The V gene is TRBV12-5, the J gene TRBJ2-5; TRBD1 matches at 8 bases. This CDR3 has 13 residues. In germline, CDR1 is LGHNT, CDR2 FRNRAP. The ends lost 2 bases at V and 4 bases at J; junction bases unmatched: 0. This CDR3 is CASGLTGGETQYF. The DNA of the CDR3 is TGTGCTAGTGGTTTGACAGGGGGAGAGACCCAGTACTTC.

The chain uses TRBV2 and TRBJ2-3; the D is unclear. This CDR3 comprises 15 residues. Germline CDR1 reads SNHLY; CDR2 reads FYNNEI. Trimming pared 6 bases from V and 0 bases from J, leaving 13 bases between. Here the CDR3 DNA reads TGTGCCAGCAGCGTAGGACGGCCTAGCACAGATACGCAGTATTTT. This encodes CASSVGRPSTDTQYF.

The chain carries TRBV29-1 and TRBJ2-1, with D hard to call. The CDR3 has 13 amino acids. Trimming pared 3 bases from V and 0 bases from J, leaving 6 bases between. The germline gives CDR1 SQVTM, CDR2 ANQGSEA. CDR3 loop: CSVEAVSYNEQFF. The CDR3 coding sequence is TGCAGCGTTGAGGCAGTCTCCTACAATGAGCAGTTCTTC.

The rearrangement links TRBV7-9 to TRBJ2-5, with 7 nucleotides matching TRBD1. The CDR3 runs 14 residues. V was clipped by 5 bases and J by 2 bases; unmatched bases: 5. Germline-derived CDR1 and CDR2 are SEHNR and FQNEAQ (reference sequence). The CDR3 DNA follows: TGTGCCAGCAGCCAGGGACAGCGTCAAGAGACCCAGTACTTC. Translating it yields CASSQGQRQETQYF.

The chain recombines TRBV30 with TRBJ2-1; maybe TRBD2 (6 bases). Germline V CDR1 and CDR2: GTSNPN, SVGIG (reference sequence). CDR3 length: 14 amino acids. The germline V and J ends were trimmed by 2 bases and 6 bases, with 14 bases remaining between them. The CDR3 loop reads CAWSRRGTINEQFF. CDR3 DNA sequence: TGTGCCTGGAGTAGGAGGGGAACGATCAATGAGCAGTTCTTC. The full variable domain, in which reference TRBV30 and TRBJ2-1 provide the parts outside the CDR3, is SQTIHQWPATLVQPVGSPLSLECTVEGTSNPNLYWYRQAAGRGLQLLFYSVGIGQISSEVPQNLSASRPQDRQFILSSKKLLLSDSGFYLCAWSRRGTINEQFFGPGTRLTVL.

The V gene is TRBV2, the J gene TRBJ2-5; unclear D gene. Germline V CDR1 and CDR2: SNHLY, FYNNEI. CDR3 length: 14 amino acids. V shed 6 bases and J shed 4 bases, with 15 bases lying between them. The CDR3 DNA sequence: TGTGCCAGCAGCGCAGACTGGGTTGGAGAGACCCAGTACTTC. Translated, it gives CASSADWVGETQYF.

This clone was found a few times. The CDR3 DNA sequence: TGTGCCTGGAGCGCAGCGGGACTCAAGGCGACCCAGTACTTC. Amino acids: CAWSAAGLKATQYF. The V call is TRBV30, the J call TRBJ2-5; 7 bases line up with TRBD2. Germline V gene sequence: CDR1 GTSNPN, CDR2 SVGIG (reference sequence). The CDR3 spans 14 residues. V lost 3 bases and J lost 7; bases outside the gene matches: 11.

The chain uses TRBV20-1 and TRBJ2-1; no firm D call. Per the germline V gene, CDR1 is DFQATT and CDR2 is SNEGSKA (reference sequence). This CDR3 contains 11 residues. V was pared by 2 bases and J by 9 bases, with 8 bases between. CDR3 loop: CSARKSAEQFF. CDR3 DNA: TGCAGTGCTAGAAAGAGCGCTGAGCAGTTCTTC.

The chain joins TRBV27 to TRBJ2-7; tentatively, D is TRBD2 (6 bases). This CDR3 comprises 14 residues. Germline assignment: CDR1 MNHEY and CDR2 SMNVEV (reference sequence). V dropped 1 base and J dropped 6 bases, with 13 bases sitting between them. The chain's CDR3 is CASSLLTSGGEQYF. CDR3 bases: TGTGCCAGCAGTTTATTGACGTCCGGGGGCGAGCAGTACTTC.

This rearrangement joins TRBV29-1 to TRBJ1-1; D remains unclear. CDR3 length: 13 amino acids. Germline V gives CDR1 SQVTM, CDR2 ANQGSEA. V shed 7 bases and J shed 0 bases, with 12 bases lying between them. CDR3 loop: CSGADSMNTEAFF. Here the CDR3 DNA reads TGCAGCGGGGCGGATAGCATGAACACTGAAGCTTTCTTT.

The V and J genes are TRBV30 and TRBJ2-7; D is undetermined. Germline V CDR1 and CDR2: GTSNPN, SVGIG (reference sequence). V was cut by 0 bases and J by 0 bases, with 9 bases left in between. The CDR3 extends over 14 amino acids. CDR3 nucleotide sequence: TGTGCCTGGAGTGTACTGGGCCCCTCCTACGAGCAGTACTTC. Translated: CAWSVLGPSYEQYF.

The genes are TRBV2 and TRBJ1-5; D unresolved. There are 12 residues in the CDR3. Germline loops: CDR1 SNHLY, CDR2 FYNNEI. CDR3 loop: CACQRAQQPQHF. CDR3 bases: TGTGCTTGCCAGAGGGCTCAGCAGCCCCAGCATTTT.

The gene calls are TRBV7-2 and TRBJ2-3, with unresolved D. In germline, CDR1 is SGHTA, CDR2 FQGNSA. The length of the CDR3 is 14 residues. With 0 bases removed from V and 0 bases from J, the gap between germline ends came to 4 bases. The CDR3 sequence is CASSLAVSTDTQYF. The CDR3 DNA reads TGTGCCAGCAGCTTAGCGGTTAGCACAGATACGCAGTATTTT.

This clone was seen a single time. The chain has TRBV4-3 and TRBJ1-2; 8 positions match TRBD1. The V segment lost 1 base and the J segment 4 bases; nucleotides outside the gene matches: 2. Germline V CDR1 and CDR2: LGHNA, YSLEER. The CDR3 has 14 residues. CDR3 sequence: CASSQAGQAYGYTF. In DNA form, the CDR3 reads TGCGCCAGCAGCCAAGCGGGACAGGCCTATGGCTACACCTTC.

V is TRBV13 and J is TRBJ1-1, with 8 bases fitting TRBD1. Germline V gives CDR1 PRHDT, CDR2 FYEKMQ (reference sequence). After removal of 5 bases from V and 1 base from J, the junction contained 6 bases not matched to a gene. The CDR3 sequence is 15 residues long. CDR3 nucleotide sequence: TGTGCCAGCAGCGAGAGGGACAGGACGAACACTGAAGCTTTCTTT. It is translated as CASSERDRTNTEAFF.

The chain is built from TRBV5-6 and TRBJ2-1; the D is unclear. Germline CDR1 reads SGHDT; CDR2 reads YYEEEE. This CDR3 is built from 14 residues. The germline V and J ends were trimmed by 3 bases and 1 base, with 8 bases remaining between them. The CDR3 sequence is CASSSAASYNEQFF. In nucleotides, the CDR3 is TGTGCCAGCAGCTCAGCCGCTTCCTACAATGAGCAGTTCTTC. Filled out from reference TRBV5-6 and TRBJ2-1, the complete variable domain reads DAGVTQSPTHLIKTRGQQVTLRCSPKSGHDTVSWYQQALGQGPQFIFQYYEEEERQRGNFPDRFSGHQFPNYSSELNVNALLLGDSALYLCASSSAASYNEQFFGPGTRLTVL.

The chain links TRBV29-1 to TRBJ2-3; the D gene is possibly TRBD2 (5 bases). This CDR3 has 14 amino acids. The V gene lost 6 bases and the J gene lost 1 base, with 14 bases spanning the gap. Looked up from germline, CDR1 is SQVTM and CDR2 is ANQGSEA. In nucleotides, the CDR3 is TGCAGCGTGAGCCTAGCCCAGGGCACAGATACGCAGTATTTT. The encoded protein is CSVSLAQGTDTQYF.

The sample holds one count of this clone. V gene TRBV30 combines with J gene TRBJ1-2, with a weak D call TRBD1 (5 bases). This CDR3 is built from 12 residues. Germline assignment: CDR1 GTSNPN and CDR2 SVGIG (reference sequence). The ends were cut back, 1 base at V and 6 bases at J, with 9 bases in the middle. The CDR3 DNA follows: TGTGCCTGGAGTGCGACAGCGAATGGCTACACCTTC. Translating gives CAWSATANGYTF.

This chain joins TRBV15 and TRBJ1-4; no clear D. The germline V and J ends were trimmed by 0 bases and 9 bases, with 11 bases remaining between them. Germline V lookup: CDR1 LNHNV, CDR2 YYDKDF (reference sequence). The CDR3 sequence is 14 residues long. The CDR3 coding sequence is TGTGCCACCAGCAGAGATCTGACCATGAAAAAACTGTTTTTT. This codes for CATSRDLTMKKLFF.

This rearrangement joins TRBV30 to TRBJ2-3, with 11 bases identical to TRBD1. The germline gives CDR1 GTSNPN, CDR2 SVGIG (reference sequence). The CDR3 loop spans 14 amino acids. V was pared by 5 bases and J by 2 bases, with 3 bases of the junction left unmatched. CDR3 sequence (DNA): TGTGCCTGGGGACAGGGGGCTACCACAGATACGCAGTATTTT. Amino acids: CAWGQGATTDTQYF. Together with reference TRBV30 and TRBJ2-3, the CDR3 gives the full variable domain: SQTIHQWPATLVQPVGSPLSLECTVEGTSNPNLYWYRQAAGRGLQLLFYSVGIGQISSEVPQNLSASRPQDRQFILSSKKLLLSDSGFYLCAWGQGATTDTQYFGPGTRLTVL.

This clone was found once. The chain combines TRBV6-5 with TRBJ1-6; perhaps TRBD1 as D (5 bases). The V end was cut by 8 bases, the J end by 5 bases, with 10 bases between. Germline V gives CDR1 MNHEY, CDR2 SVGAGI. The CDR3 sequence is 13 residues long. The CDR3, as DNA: TGTGCCAGCCGACGGGGGAATAATTCACCCCTCCACTTT. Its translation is CASRRGNNSPLHF.

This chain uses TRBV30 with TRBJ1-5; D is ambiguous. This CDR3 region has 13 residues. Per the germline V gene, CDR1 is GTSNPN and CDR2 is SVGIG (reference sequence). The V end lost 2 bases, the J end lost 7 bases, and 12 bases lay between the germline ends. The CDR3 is CAWSHGVEQPQHF. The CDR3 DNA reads TGTGCCTGGAGTCATGGGGTGGAGCAGCCCCAGCATTTT.

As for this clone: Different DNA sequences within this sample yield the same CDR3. CDR3 coding DNA: TGTGCCTGGAGTGTAGGTCGCGAGCAGTACTTC. Protein: CAWSVGREQYF. The chain joins TRBV30 to TRBJ2-7; D uncertain. Germline CDR1 reads GTSNPN; CDR2 reads SVGIG (reference sequence). Trimming took off 0 bases at V and 6 bases at J, with 6 bases between the two ends. There are 11 residues in the CDR3.

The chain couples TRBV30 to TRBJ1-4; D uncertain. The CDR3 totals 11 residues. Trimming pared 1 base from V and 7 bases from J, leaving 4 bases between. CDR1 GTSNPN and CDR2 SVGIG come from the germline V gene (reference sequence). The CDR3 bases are TGTGCCTGGAGTGAAAGTGAAAAACTGTTTTTT. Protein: CAWSESEKLFF.